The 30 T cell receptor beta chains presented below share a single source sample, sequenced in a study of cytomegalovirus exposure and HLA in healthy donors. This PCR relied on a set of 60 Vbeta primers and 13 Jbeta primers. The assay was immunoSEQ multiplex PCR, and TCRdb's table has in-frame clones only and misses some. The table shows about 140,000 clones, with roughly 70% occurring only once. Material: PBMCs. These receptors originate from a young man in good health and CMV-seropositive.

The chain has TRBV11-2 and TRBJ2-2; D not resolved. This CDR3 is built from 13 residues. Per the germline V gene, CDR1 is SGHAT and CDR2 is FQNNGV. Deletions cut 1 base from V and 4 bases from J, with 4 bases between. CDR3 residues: CASSLGVTGELFF. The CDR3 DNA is TGTGCCAGCAGCTTAGGAGTCACCGGGGAGCTGTTTTTT.

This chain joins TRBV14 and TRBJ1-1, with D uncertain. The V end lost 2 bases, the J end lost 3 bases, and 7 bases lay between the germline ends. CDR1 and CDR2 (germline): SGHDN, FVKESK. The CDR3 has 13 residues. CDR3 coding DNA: TGTGCCAGCAGCCAACTTGTCGACACTGAAGCTTTCTTT. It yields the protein CASSQLVDTEAFF.

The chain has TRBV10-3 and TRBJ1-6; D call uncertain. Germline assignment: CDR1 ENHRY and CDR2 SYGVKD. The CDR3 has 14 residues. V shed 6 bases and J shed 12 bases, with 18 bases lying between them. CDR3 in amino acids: CAIREEDPRGPLHF. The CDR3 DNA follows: TGTGCCATCAGGGAGGAAGATCCCCGAGGACCCCTCCACTTT.

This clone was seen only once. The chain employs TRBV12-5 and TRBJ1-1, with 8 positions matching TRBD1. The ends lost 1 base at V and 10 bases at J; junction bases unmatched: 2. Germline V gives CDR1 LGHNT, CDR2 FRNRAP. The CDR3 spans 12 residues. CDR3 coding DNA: TGTGCTAGTGGTTTGGGACAGGGGTTAGCTTTCTTT. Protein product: CASGLGQGLAFF. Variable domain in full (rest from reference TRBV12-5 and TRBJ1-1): DARVTQTPRHKVTEMGQEVTMRCQPILGHNTVFWYRQTMMQGLELLAYFRNRAPLDDSGMPKDRFSAEMPDATLATLKIQPSEPRDSAVYFCASGLGQGLAFFGQGTRLTVV.

For the CDR3, the DNA is TGTGCCAGTAGTATTGGTGGTGGAGGGGAAAAACTGTTTTTT. Protein sequence: CASSIGGGGEKLFF. The chain uses TRBV19 and TRBJ1-4; no reliable D call. Germline CDR1 reads LNHDA; CDR2 reads SQIVND (reference sequence). V was clipped by 3 bases and J by 8 bases, with 13 bases between them. The CDR3 runs to 14 residues.

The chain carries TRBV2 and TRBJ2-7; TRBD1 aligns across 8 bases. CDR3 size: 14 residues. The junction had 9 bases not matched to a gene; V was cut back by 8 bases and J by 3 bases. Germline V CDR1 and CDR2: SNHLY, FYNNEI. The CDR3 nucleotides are TGTGCCAGCTTAAGAGGGACAGGCGGCTACGAGCAGTACTTC. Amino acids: CASLRGTGGYEQYF.

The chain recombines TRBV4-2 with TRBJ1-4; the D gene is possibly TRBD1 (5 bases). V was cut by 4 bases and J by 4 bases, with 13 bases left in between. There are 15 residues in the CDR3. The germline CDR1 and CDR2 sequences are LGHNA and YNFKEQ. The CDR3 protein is CASSPLDRDNEKLFF. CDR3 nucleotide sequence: TGTGCCAGCAGCCCCTTAGACAGAGATAATGAAAAACTGTTTTTT.

DNA for the CDR3: TGTGCCAGCAGTTCGCGGACTAGCGGGATTTTCTATGAGCAGTTCTTC. Translation gives CASSSRTSGIFYEQFF. The rearrangement links TRBV28 to TRBJ2-1; 12 bases agree with TRBD2. V lost 4 bases and J lost 8; bases outside the gene matches: 9. Per the germline V gene, CDR1 is MDHEN and CDR2 is SYDVKM. The CDR3 sequence is 16 residues long.

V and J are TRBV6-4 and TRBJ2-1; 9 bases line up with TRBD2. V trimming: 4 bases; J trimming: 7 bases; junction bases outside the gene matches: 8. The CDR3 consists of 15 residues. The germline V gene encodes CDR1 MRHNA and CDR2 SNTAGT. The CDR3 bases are TGTGCCAGCAGTGTGCTGGCGGGAGGGTCAAATGAGCAGTTCTTC. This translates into CASSVLAGGSNEQFF.

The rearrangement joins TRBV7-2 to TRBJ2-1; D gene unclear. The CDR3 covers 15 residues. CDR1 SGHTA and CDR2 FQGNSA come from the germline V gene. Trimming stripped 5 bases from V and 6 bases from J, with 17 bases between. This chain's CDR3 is CASSPTELRFNEQFF. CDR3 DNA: TGTGCCAGCAGCCCCACGGAGCTTAGATTCAATGAGCAGTTCTTC.

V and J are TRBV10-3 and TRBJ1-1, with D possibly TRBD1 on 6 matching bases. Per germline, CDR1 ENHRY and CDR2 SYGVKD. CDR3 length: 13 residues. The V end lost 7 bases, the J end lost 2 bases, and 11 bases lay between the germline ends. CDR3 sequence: CAITDRTNTEAFF. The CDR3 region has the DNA TGTGCCATCACAGACAGGACCAACACTGAAGCTTTCTTT.

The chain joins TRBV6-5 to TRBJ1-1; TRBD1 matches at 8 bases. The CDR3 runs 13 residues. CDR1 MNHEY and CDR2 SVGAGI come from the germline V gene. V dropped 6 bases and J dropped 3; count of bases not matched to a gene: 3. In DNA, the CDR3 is TGTGCCAGCAGCACAGGGGGGGACACTGAAGCTTTCTTT. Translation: CASSTGGDTEAFF.

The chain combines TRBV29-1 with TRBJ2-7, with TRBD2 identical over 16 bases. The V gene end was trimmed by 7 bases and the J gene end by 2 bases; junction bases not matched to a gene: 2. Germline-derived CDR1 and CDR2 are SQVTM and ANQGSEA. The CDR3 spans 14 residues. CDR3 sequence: CSAGTSGRAYEQYF. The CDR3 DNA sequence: TGCAGCGCCGGGACTAGCGGGAGGGCCTACGAGCAGTACTTC.

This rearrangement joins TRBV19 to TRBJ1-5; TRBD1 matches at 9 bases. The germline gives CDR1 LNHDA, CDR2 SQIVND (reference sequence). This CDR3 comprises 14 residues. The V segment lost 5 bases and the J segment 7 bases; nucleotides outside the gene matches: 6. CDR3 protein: CASSATGGEQPQHF. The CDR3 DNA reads TGTGCCAGTAGTGCAACAGGGGGCGAGCAGCCCCAGCATTTT. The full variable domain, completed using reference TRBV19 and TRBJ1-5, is DGGITQSPKYLFRKEGQNVTLSCEQNLNHDAMYWYRQDPGQGLRLIYYSQIVNDFQKGDIAEGYSVSREKKESFPLTVTSAQKNPTAFYLCASSATGGEQPQHFGDGTRLSIL.

The CDR3 loop is CASSWTTRTGELFF. The CDR3 nucleotides are TGTGCCAGCAGCTGGACGACTAGGACCGGGGAGCTGTTTTTT. V is TRBV7-2 and J is TRBJ2-2; D might be TRBD2 (6 bases). Trimming removed 4 bases at V and 5 bases at J, with 11 bases between. CDR1 SGHTA and CDR2 FQGNSA come from the germline V gene. The CDR3 contains 14 residues.

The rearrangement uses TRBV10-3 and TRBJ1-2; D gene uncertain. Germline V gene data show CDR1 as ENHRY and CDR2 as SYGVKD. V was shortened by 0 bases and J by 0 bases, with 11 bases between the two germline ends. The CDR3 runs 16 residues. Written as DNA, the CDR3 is TGTGCCATCAGTGAGTCGACTACCCCAGCTAACTATGGCTACACCTTC. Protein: CAISESTTPANYGYTF.

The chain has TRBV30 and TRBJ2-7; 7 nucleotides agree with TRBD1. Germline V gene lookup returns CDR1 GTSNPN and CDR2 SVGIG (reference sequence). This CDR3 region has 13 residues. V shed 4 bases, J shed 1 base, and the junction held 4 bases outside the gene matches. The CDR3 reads CAWNPGGSYEQYF. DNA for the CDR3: TGTGCCTGGAATCCAGGGGGTTCCTACGAGCAGTACTTC.

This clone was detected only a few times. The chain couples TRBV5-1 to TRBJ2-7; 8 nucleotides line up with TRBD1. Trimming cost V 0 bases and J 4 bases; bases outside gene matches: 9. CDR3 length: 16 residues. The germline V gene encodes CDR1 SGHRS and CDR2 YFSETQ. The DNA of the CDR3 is TGCGCCAGCAGCTTGGCTGCTCAGGGGGCAGGATACGAGCAGTACTTC. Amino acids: CASSLAAQGAGYEQYF.

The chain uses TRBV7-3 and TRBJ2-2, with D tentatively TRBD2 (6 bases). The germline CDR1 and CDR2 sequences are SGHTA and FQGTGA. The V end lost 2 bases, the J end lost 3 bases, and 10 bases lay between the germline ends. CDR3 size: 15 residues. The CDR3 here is CASSLGGPDTGELFF. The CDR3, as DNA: TGTGCCAGCAGCTTAGGAGGGCCCGACACCGGGGAGCTGTTTTTT.

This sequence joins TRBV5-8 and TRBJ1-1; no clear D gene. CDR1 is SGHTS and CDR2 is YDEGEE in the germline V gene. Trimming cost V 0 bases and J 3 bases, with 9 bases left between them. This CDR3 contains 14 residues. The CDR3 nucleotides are TGTGCCAGCAGCTTGGTTCTACGGTACACTGAAGCTTTCTTT. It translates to CASSLVLRYTEAFF.

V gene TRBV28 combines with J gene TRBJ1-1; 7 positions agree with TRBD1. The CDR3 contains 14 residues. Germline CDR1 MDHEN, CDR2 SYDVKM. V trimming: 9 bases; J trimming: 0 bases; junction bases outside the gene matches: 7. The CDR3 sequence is CASPKQGMNTEAFF. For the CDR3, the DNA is TGTGCCAGTCCAAAACAGGGGATGAACACTGAAGCTTTCTTT. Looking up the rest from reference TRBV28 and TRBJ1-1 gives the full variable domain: DVKVTQSSRYLVKRTGEKVFLECVQDMDHENMFWYRQDPGLGLRLIYFSYDVKMKEKGDIPEGYSVSREKKERFSLILESASTNQTSMYLCASPKQGMNTEAFFGQGTRLTVV.

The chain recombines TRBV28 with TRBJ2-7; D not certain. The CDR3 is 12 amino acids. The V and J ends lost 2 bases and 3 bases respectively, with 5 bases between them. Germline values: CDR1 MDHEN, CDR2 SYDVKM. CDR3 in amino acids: CASSLTDYEQYF. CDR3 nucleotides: TGTGCCAGCAGTTTAACAGACTACGAGCAGTACTTC. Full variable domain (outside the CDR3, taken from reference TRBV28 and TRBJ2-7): DVKVTQSSRYLVKRTGEKVFLECVQDMDHENMFWYRQDPGLGLRLIYFSYDVKMKEKGDIPEGYSVSREKKERFSLILESASTNQTSMYLCASSLTDYEQYFGPGTRLTVT.

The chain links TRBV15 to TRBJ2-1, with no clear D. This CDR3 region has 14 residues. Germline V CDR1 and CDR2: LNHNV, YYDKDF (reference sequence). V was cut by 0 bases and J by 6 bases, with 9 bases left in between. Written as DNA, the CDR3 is TGTGCCACCAGCAGAGATCGGGTGGGCAATGAGCAGTTCTTC. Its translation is CATSRDRVGNEQFF.

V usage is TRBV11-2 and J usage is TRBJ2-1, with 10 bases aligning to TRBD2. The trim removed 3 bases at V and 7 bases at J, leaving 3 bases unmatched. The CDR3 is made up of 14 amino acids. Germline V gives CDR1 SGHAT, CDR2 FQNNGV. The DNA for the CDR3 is TGTGCCAGCAGCTTCCAGACTAGCGGGAATGAGCAGTTCTTC. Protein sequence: CASSFQTSGNEQFF.

The CDR3: CASSPYHGLGPQETQYF. The CDR3 nucleotides are TGTGCCAGCAGTCCCTATCATGGACTTGGACCTCAAGAGACCCAGTACTTC. The chain combines TRBV28 with TRBJ2-5, with D perhaps TRBD2 (5 bases). The CDR3 is made up of 17 amino acids. CDR1 and CDR2 from the germline V gene are MDHEN and SYDVKM. V was clipped by 5 bases and J by 2 bases, with 21 bases between them.

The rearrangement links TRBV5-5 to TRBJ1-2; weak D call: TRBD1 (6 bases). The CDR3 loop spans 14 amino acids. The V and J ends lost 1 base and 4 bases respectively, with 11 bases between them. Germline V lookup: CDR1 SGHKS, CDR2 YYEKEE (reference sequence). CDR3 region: CASSLPTGTYGYTF. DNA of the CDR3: TGTGCCAGCAGCTTGCCCACAGGGACCTATGGCTACACCTTC.

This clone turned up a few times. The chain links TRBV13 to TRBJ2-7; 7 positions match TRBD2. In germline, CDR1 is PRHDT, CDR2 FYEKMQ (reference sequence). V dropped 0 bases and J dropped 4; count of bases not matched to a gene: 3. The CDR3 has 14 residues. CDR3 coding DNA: TGTGCCAGCAGCTTAGGCGGGGGGATATACGAGCAGTACTTC. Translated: CASSLGGGIYEQYF.

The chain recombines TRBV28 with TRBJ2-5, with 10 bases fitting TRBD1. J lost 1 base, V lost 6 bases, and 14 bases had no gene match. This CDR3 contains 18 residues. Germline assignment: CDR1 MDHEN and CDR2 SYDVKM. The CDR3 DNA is TGTGCCAGCAGCACCGGGACAGGGGCGCGGGAGGCCCAAGAGACCCAGTACTTC. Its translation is CASSTGTGAREAQETQYF.

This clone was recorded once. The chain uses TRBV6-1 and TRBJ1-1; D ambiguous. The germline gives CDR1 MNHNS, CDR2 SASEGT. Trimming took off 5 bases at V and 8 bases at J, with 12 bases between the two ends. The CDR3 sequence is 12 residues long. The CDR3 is CASSHAAGEAFF. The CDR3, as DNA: TGTGCCAGCAGTCACGCCGCGGGGGAAGCTTTCTTT.

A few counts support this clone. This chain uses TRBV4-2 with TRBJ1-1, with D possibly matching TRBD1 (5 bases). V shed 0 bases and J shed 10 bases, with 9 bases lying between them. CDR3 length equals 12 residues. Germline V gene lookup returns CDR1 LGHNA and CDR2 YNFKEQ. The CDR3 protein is CASSQDSRAAFF. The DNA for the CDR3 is TGTGCCAGCAGCCAAGATTCCAGGGCAGCTTTCTTT.